A single sample gave rise to the 30 T cell receptor beta chains below, sequenced in a study of T cells after yellow fever vaccination. TCRdb analysed the 5' RACE reads with MiXCR anew, one entry per CDR3 protein. The table lists about 340,000 distinct CDR3 sequences, about 9.5% of them singletons. The sequenced sample was PBMCs, obtained on the day of the first yellow fever vaccination. The receptors shown here come from a man aged 18 to 30 who received the YFV17D yellow fever vaccine.

The chain employs TRBV20-1 and TRBJ2-5, with TRBD2 matching over 7 bases. There are 15 residues in the CDR3. CDR1 DFQATT and CDR2 SNEGSKA come from the germline V gene (reference sequence). V trimming: 3 bases; J trimming: 1 base; junction bases outside the gene matches: 8. The CDR3 nucleotides read TGCAGTGCTAGCCCCGCGGGGGATTTCCAAGAGACCCAGTACTTC. This encodes CSASPAGDFQETQYF.

DNA for the CDR3: TGTGCCAGCAGTTCCCGAGTAAGGGCTTTCTTT. This translates into CASSSRVRAFF. This sequence joins TRBV12-3 or TRBV12-4 and TRBJ1-1, with D unclear. The V and J ends lost 4 bases and 11 bases respectively, with 11 bases between them. This CDR3 spans 11 amino acids.

Only a few counts were recorded for this clonotype. V gene TRBV5-1 combines with J gene TRBJ2-7; a possible D gene is TRBD1 (10 bases). Germline loops: CDR1 SGHRS, CDR2 YFSETQ. Trimming stripped 5 bases from V and 5 bases from J, with 17 bases between. The CDR3 is made up of 14 amino acids. CDR3 region: CASRLAGQGHEQYF. The CDR3 DNA is TGCGCCAGCAGGCTAGCGGGACAGGGGCACGAGCAGTACTTC.

The table lists this clonotype with a few counts. The gene calls are TRBV7-8 and TRBJ1-1, with D possibly TRBD1 on 6 matching bases. CDR3 length: 13 residues. Trimming shortened V by 1 base and J by 6 bases, and 9 bases separated the two germline ends. Germline-derived CDR1 and CDR2 are SGHVS and FQNEAQ. The CDR3 is CASSLEGGAEAFF. CDR3 coding DNA: TGTGCCAGCAGCTTAGAGGGGGGGGCTGAAGCTTTCTTT.

V usage is TRBV7-6 and J usage is TRBJ1-1; the match to TRBD1 covers 7 bases. This CDR3 contains 14 residues. With 6 bases clipped from V and 4 bases from J, the junction kept 8 bases outside the gene matches. The V gene's germline CDR1 is SGHVS and CDR2 FNYEAQ. In nucleotides, the CDR3 is TGTGCCAGCAGTTCGGGACAGCCGCGCACTGAAGCTTTCTTT. Its translation: CASSSGQPRTEAFF.

The V gene is TRBV20-1, the J gene TRBJ2-7, with TRBD1 matching over 7 bases. Germline CDR1 DFQATT, CDR2 SNEGSKA (reference sequence). J was trimmed by 2 bases and V by 7 bases; bases with no gene match: 8. The CDR3 length is 13 residues. The chain's CDR3 is CSGRLDRTYEQYF. In nucleotides, the CDR3 is TGCAGTGGGAGGTTGGACAGGACCTACGAGCAGTACTTC.

This clonotype occurred a few times. The CDR3 loop is CASSEGGRGLLGTQYF. The DNA of the CDR3 is TGTGCCAGCAGTGAAGGAGGGCGGGGGCTGCTTGGTACGCAGTATTTT. The rearrangement joins TRBV6-1 to TRBJ2-3; possibly TRBD2 for D (7 bases). The CDR3 is 16 amino acids. V gave up 1 base and J gave up 8 bases, with 19 bases separating them. In germline, CDR1 is MNHNS, CDR2 SASEGT.

Only a few counts were recorded for this clonotype. The rearrangement links TRBV7-9 to TRBJ1-6; D is uncertain. This CDR3 contains 15 residues. Germline loops: CDR1 SEHNR, CDR2 FQNEAQ (reference sequence). The V end lost 5 bases, the J end lost 7 bases, and 15 bases lay between the germline ends. CDR3 DNA: TGTGCCAGCAGCCCCCCTGCCACTGGCAATTCACCCCTCCACTTT. Amino acids: CASSPPATGNSPLHF. Variable domain in full (rest from reference TRBV7-9 and TRBJ1-6): DTGVSQNPRHKITKRGQNVTFRCDPISEHNRLYWYRQTLGQGPEFLTYFQNEAQLEKSRLLSDRFSAERPKGSFSTLEIQRTEQGDSAMYLCASSPPATGNSPLHFGNGTRLTVT.

This clonotype was seen more than once but under ten times. The chain uses TRBV20-1 and TRBJ1-2; 10 nucleotides align to TRBD1. Germline V gives CDR1 DFQATT, CDR2 SNEGSKA (reference sequence). The CDR3 consists of 14 residues. V trimming: 1 base; J trimming: 2 bases; junction bases outside the gene matches: 1. CDR3 bases: TGCAGTGCTAGAGGGGGACAGGGGAACTATGGCTACACCTTC. Translation gives CSARGGQGNYGYTF.

This clonotype came up many times. The DNA for the CDR3 is TGTGCCAGCAGCCAAGGCGACGGGGGTGAGACCCAGTACTTC. Its protein is CASSQGDGGETQYF. This chain joins TRBV14 and TRBJ2-5; D is perhaps TRBD2 (6 bases). Germline V gene sequence: CDR1 SGHDN, CDR2 FVKESK. V lost 1 base, J lost 5 bases, and 11 bases lay in between. This CDR3 contains 14 residues.

This rearrangement joins TRBV5-6 to TRBJ1-5, with D possibly TRBD1 on 6 matching bases. V gave up 2 bases and J gave up 5 bases, with 17 bases separating them. Germline loops: CDR1 SGHDT, CDR2 YYEEEE. The CDR3 runs to 16 residues. The CDR3 coding sequence is TGTGCCAGCAGCTTATTTGGAATCGAGGGGGATCAGCCCCAGCATTTT. Its translation is CASSLFGIEGDQPQHF.

The chain has TRBV5-6 and TRBJ2-7, with 8 bases lining up with TRBD1. With 0 bases clipped from V and 6 bases from J, the junction kept 5 bases outside the gene matches. The germline gives CDR1 SGHDT, CDR2 YYEEEE. The CDR3 totals 14 residues. CDR3 coding DNA: TGTGCCAGCAGCTTGGCCTCGGACAGGGTCGAGCAGTACGTC. Residues: CASSLASDRVEQYV.

This clonotype was recorded a few times. The V and J genes are TRBV4-1 and TRBJ2-3; D unresolved. The CDR3 extends over 13 amino acids. Germline V gene data show CDR1 as MGHRA and CDR2 as YSYEKL. The ends were cut back, 0 bases at V and 8 bases at J, with 9 bases in the middle. CDR3 residues: CASSQDRVRTQYF. The DNA of the CDR3 is TGCGCCAGCAGCCAAGATCGGGTGCGTACGCAGTATTTT.

This clonotype was found a few times. The CDR3 loop reads CASSQVSAGELFF. The CDR3 DNA reads as TGTGCCAGCAGCCAGGTTTCGGCCGGGGAGCTGTTTTTT. V usage is TRBV4-2 and J usage is TRBJ2-2; unclear D gene. The length of the CDR3 is 13 residues. Between the trimmed V and J ends, which lost 3 bases and 6 bases, there was a span of 8 bases. Germline values: CDR1 LGHNA, CDR2 YNFKEQ.

A few counts support this clonotype. This chain links TRBV7-9 with TRBJ1-2, with D unresolved. CDR1 and CDR2 from the germline V gene are SEHNR and FQNEAQ (reference sequence). This CDR3 has 15 residues. V shed 1 base and J shed 5 bases, with 14 bases lying between them. DNA of the CDR3: TGTGCCAGCAGCTTAGTGGGGAGGTCCCTTTATGGCTACACCTTC. Translation: CASSLVGRSLYGYTF.

The table lists this clonotype with many counts. The chain is built from TRBV4-2 and TRBJ2-1; 8 nucleotides align to TRBD2. The CDR3 covers 15 residues. CDR1 is LGHNA, CDR2 YNFKEQ, per germline. The trim removed 1 base at V and 6 bases at J, leaving 5 bases unmatched. CDR3 coding DNA: TGTGCCAGCAGCCAAGTCGGGCGGGGGGCCAATGAGCAGTTCTTC. Its translation: CASSQVGRGANEQFF.

There are a few counts of this clonotype. J is TRBJ2-7 and V is TRBV10-1; D is uncertain. The CDR3 length is 12 residues. CDR1 is WNHNN and CDR2 is SYGVQD in the germline V gene (reference sequence). With 0 bases removed from V and 7 bases from J, the gap between germline ends came to 7 bases. CDR3 amino acids: CASSESNREQYF. The CDR3 nucleotides read TGCGCCAGCAGTGAGTCGAACCGAGAGCAGTACTTC.

The chain links TRBV28 to TRBJ1-5; the match to TRBD1 covers 8 bases. This CDR3 is built from 15 residues. The junction had 8 bases not matched to a gene; V was cut back by 5 bases and J by 5 bases. Germline assignment: CDR1 MDHEN and CDR2 SYDVKM. CDR3 protein: CASSRDRKVYQPQHF. The CDR3 DNA reads TGTGCCAGCAGTAGGGACAGGAAGGTGTATCAGCCCCAGCATTTT.

This clonotype showed up many times. The CDR3 spells CALSSAGGPAPQFF. CDR3 nucleotide sequence: TGTGCCCTAAGTTCGGCGGGGGGGCCCGCCCCACAGTTCTTC. The genes are TRBV10-3 and TRBJ2-1, with 9 bases matching TRBD2. CDR3 length: 14 amino acids. Trimming removed 11 bases from V and 13 bases from J; junction bases left unmatched: 18. Germline-derived CDR1 and CDR2 are ENHRY and SYGVKD.

In its sample, this clonotype was seen a few times. The V call is TRBV9, the J call TRBJ2-7; tentatively, D is TRBD2 (6 bases). V lost 2 bases to trimming and J lost 4 bases, with 10 bases between them. There are 13 residues in the CDR3. Germline V CDR1 and CDR2: SGDLS, YYNGEE. CDR3 sequence reads: CASSVGGEYEQYF. In nucleotides, the CDR3 is TGTGCCAGCAGCGTGGGCGGGGAATACGAGCAGTACTTC.

This clonotype was counted many times. The chain carries TRBV5-1 and TRBJ2-1, with TRBD2 identical over 8 bases. V shed 7 bases and J 6 bases; nucleotides not matched to a gene: 9. This CDR3 contains 14 residues. In germline, CDR1 is SGHRS, CDR2 YFSETQ. The CDR3, as DNA: TGCGCCAGCGAACAGGCGGGGGGTTTCAATGAGCAGTTCTTC. Its translation is CASEQAGGFNEQFF. The entire variable domain, with the rest obtained from reference TRBV5-1 and TRBJ2-1, is as follows: KAGVTQTPRYLIKTRGQQVTLSCSPISGHRSVSWYQQTPGQGLQFLFEYFSETQRNKGNFPGRFSGRQFSNSRSEMNVSTLELGDSALYLCASEQAGGFNEQFFGPGTRLTVL.

This clonotype has more than one count but fewer than ten. J is TRBJ2-3 and V is TRBV7-7; tentatively, D is TRBD2 (6 bases). V was trimmed by 1 base and J by 4 bases, leaving 21 bases between them. The CDR3 has 18 amino acids. The germline gives CDR1 SSHAT, CDR2 FNYEAQ (reference sequence). DNA for the CDR3: TGTGCCAGCAGCTTAGAGCTTCCCGGGGGAGGAGGGGCAGATACGCAGTATTTT. The encoded protein is CASSLELPGGGGADTQYF.

The V and J genes are TRBV20-1 and TRBJ1-2; perhaps TRBD1 as D (6 bases). CDR1 is DFQATT and CDR2 is SNEGSKA in the germline V gene (reference sequence). The CDR3 sequence is 14 residues long. The V end was cut by 0 bases, the J end by 4 bases, with 12 bases between. Here the CDR3 DNA reads TGCAGTGCTAGAGATATGGACAGAATCTATGGCTACACCTTC. It encodes CSARDMDRIYGYTF.

The chain recombines TRBV6-5 with TRBJ1-1; 9 nucleotides match TRBD1. The V gene's germline CDR1 is MNHEY and CDR2 SVGAGI. This CDR3 has 15 amino acids. V gave up 4 bases and J gave up 11 bases; unmatched junction bases: 14. CDR3 in amino acids: CASSWSPGQGVWAFF. CDR3 DNA sequence: TGTGCCAGCAGTTGGTCTCCGGGACAGGGAGTTTGGGCTTTCTTT.

The sample holds many counts of this clonotype. The gene calls are TRBV6-5 and TRBJ1-1, with 9 bases fitting TRBD1. Germline trimming cut 3 bases from V and 0 bases from J; bases unmatched to any gene: 2. The CDR3 is 15 residues long. Germline V CDR1 and CDR2: MNHEY, SVGAGI. The CDR3 DNA reads TGTGCCAGCAGTTATAGACAGGGGGTGAACACTGAAGCTTTCTTT. Protein: CASSYRQGVNTEAFF.

The rearrangement uses TRBV11-2 and TRBJ2-7, with TRBD2 matching over 10 bases. Trimming cost V 4 bases and J 0 bases; bases outside gene matches: 3. Germline V gene sequence: CDR1 SGHAT, CDR2 FQNNGV. The CDR3 spans 15 residues. CDR3 amino acids: CASSSSSGGSYEQYF. In DNA, the CDR3 is TGTGCCAGCAGCTCCTCTAGCGGGGGCTCCTACGAGCAGTACTTC.

This clonotype was recorded a few times. This chain connects TRBV6-1 to TRBJ1-6; D call uncertain. Germline V gene data show CDR1 as MNHNS and CDR2 as SASEGT. CDR3 length: 15 residues. Between the trimmed V and J ends, which lost 7 bases and 1 base, there was a span of 11 bases. As DNA, the CDR3 is TGTGCCAGCATTGAGGAGGTTTCCTATAATTCACCCCTCCACTTT. Translating it yields CASIEEVSYNSPLHF.

The chain uses TRBV30 and TRBJ2-5, with D uncertain. Trimming removed 4 bases at V and 3 bases at J, with 12 bases between. The CDR3 is made up of 13 amino acids. Germline CDR1 GTSNPN, CDR2 SVGIG (reference sequence). The CDR3 loop reads CAWKGWAKETQYF. CDR3 in DNA: TGTGCCTGGAAAGGGTGGGCAAAAGAGACCCAGTACTTC. The complete variable domain, with remaining parts taken from reference TRBV30 and TRBJ2-5, reads SQTIHQWPATLVQPVGSPLSLECTVEGTSNPNLYWYRQAAGRGLQLLFYSVGIGQISSEVPQNLSASRPQDRQFILSSKKLLLSDSGFYLCAWKGWAKETQYFGPGTRLLVL.

This clonotype was observed a handful of times. This chain links TRBV4-2 with TRBJ2-3; D is uncertain. The CDR3 has 17 amino acids. The V end lost 4 bases, the J end lost 2 bases, and 19 bases lay between the germline ends. Germline assignment: CDR1 LGHNA and CDR2 YNFKEQ. Here the CDR3 reads CASSPLRALLDTDTQYF. CDR3 DNA: TGTGCCAGCAGCCCGCTTCGAGCTCTCTTAGACACAGATACGCAGTATTTT.

This clonotype appeared a few times. The chain has TRBV4-1 and TRBJ2-1; possibly TRBD2 for D (6 bases). Trimming shortened V by 0 bases and J by 9 bases, and 12 bases separated the two germline ends. Germline CDR1 reads MGHRA; CDR2 reads YSYEKL. The CDR3 has 14 residues. The CDR3 loop is CASSQDRRAREQFF. In nucleotides, the CDR3 is TGCGCCAGCAGCCAAGACAGGAGGGCGCGTGAGCAGTTCTTC.